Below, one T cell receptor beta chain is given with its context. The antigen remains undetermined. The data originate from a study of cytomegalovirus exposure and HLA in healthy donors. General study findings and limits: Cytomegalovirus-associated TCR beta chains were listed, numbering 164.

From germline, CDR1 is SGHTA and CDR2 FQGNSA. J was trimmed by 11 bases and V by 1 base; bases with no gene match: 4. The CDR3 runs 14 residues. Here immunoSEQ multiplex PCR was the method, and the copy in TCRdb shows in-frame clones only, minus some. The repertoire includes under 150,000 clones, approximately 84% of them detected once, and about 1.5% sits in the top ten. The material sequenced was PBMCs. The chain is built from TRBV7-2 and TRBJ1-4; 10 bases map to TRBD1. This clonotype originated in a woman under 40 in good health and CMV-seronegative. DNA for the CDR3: TGTGCCAGCAGCTTAGGACAGGGGGCCCCTAAACTGTTTTTT. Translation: CASSLGQGAPKLFF.